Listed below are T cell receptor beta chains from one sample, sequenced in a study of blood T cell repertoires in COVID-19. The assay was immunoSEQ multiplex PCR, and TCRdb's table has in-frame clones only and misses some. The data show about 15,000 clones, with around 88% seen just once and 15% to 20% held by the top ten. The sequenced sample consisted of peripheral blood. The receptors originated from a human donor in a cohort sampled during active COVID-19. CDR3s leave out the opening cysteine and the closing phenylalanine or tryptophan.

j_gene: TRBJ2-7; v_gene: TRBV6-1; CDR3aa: ASSETGRREQY
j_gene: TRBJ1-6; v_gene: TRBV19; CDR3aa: ASSKQTGLNSPLH
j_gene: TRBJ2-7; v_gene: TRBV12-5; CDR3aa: ASGLVLGSGDDEQY
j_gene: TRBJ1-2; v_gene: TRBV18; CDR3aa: ASSQGTAIRGFNYGYT
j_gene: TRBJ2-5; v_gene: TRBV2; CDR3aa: ASSLQETQY
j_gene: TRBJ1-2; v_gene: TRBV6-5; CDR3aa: ASSYTATGGSHGYT
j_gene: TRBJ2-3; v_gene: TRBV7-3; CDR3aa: ASSSGTDTQY
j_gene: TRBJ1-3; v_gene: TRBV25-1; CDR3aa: ASSEALNTIY
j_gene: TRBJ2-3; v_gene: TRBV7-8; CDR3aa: ASTLVAGGPTDTQY
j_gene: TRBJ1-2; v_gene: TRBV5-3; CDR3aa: ARSLDRGLYGYT
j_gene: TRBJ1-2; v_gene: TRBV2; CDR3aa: ASSGTGNPGYGYT
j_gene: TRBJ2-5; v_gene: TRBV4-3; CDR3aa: ASSQDVAGGANTQY
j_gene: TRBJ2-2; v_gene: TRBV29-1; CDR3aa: SVQQDTGELF
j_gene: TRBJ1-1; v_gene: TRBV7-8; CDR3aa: ASSLEGQIFNTEAF
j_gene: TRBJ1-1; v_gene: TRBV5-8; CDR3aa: ASSLGAGIETEAF
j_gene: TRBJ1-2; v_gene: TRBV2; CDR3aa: ASSPGYDLRDGYT
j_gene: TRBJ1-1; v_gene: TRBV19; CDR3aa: ASSIQKGLNTEAF
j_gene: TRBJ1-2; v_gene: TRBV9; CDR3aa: ASSVSTANYGYT
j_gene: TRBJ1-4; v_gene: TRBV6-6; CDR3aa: ASSPSGQGWRNEKLF
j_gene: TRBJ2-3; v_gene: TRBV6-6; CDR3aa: ASSGTTSGGADTQY
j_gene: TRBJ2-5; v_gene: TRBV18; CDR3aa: ASSDSSETQY
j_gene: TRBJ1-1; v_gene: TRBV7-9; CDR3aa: ASSSGQGRDTEAF
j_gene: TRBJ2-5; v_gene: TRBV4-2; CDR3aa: ASSQDSFSRVGY
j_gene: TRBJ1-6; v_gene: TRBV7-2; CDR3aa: ASSLSGTPLH
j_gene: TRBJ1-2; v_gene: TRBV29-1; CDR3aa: SVGGQLYGYT
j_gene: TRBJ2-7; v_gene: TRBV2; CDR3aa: ASKTAGYEQY
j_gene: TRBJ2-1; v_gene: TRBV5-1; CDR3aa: ASSRTSGGISYNEQF
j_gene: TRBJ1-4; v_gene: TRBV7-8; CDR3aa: ASSFTTGGDLAPVGEKLF
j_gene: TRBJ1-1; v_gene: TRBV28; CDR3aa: ASTPWAMREAF
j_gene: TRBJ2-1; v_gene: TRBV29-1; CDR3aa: SVSRDRGQQGEQF
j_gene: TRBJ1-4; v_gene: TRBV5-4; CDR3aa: ASSFSKSTGLREKLF
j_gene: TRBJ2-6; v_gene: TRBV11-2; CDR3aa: ASSPGGASGANVLT
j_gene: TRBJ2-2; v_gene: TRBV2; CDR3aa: ASGAGFTGELF
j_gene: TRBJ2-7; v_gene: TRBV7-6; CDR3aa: ASSLNPALLAVQQY
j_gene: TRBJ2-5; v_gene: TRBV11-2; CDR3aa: ASSIRAALETQY
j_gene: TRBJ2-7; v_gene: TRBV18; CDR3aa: ASSPVVGGSNEQY
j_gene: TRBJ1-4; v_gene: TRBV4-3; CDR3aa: ASSRTPGRALNEKLF
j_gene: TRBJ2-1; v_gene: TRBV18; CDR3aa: ASSPGQGNEQF
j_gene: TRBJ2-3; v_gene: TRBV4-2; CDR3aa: ASSASGAPDTQY
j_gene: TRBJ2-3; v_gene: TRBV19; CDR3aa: ASSMVPEGRQY
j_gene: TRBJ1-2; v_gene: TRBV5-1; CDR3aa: ASSPGQPASGYT
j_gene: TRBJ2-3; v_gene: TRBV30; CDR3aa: AWSMLAGAGDTQY
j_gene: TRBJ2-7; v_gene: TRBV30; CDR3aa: AWSVPDRAHEQY
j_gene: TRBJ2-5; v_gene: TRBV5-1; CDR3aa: ASSFGQQETQY
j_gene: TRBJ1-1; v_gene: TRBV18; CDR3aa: ASSPGIGGANEAF
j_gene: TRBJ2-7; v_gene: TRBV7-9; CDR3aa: ASSLEGVEQY